This passage covers 25 T cell receptor beta chains from one sample sequenced in a study of CD8 T cells in ankylosing spondylitis. From the 5' RACE reads, TCRdb called clonotypes with MiXCR, one entry per CDR3 protein. The sample lists over 100,000 distinct CDR3 sequences, 11% seen once, with over 4% in the top ten. The sequenced material came from blood, either unsorted or a sorted T cell fraction (not recorded which). The receptors come from a female donor with ankylosing spondylitis or in good health (not recorded which).

There are many counts of this clonotype. The chain recombines TRBV12-3 or TRBV12-4 with TRBJ2-7, with D perhaps TRBD1 or TRBD2 (5 bases each). The CDR3 extends over 12 amino acids. Trimming took off 3 bases at V and 7 bases at J, with 10 bases between the two ends. The CDR3 region is CASSLGRREQYF. DNA for the CDR3: TGTGCCAGCAGTTTGGGACGGCGGGAGCAGTACTTC.

This clonotype was seen at least ten times. The V call is TRBV6-4, the J call TRBJ1-1, with a possible D match to TRBD1 (6 bases). Per the germline V gene, CDR1 is MRHNA and CDR2 is SNTAGT. CDR3 length: 13 amino acids. The ends were cut back, 4 bases at V and 3 bases at J, with 9 bases in the middle. CDR3 region: CASSAEGDTEAFF. The CDR3 DNA reads as TGTGCCAGCAGTGCCGAGGGGGACACTGAAGCTTTCTTT.

This chain uses TRBV5-1 with TRBJ1-5; 8 positions match TRBD1. Germline assignment: CDR1 SGHRS and CDR2 YFSETQ. The V gene end was trimmed by 4 bases and the J gene end by 5 bases; junction bases not matched to a gene: 5. The CDR3 loop spans 14 amino acids. CDR3 nucleotides: TGCGCCAGCAGCCGGACAGGGATGGATCAGCCCCAGCATTTT. Its protein is CASSRTGMDQPQHF.

Many counts were recorded for this clonotype. The rearrangement joins TRBV7-3 to TRBJ1-2; 9 positions agree with TRBD1. The CDR3 spans 13 residues. Trimming at V came to 3 bases and at J to 10 bases, leaving 6 bases not matched to a gene. CDR1 is SGHTA and CDR2 is FQGTGA in the germline V gene. In nucleotides, the CDR3 is TGTGCCAGCAGCTTGGGACAGGGAGGGGACTACACCTTC. It translates to CASSLGQGGDYTF.

This clonotype was counted ten times or more. V and J are TRBV6-1 and TRBJ2-1; D gene unclear. The germline CDR1 and CDR2 sequences are MNHNS and SASEGT. Trimming took off 6 bases at V and 0 bases at J, with 6 bases between the two ends. The CDR3 length is 13 residues. DNA for the CDR3: TGTGCCAGCAGGAAGAGCTCCTACAATGAGCAGTTCTTC. Its protein product is CASRKSSYNEQFF.

This clonotype was seen many times. The CDR3 nucleotides read TGCAGTGCTACCAACCAGACCCAGTACTTC. This translates into CSATNQTQYF. This rearrangement joins TRBV20-1 to TRBJ2-5; D unresolved. CDR3 length: 10 residues. CDR1 DFQATT and CDR2 SNEGSKA come from the germline V gene (reference sequence). V dropped 4 bases and J dropped 6 bases, with 6 bases sitting between them.

The rearrangement links TRBV7-9 to TRBJ1-2; 8 bases line up with TRBD1. V lost 6 bases to trimming and J lost 9 bases; unmatched junction nucleotides: 9. The CDR3 spans 13 residues. Germline CDR1 SEHNR, CDR2 FQNEAQ (reference sequence). The DNA for the CDR3 is TGTGCCAGCAGTTCCGACAGGGGAATTAGCTACACCTTC. Amino acid sequence: CASSSDRGISYTF.

The genes are TRBV4-1 and TRBJ1-5; D is uncertain. Germline V gene lookup returns CDR1 MGHRA and CDR2 YSYEKL. With 5 bases removed from V and 0 bases from J, the gap between germline ends came to 11 bases. This CDR3 comprises 15 residues. For the CDR3, the DNA is TGCGCCAGCAGCACTCAGTCCTATAGCAATCAGCCCCAGCATTTT. Encoded protein: CASSTQSYSNQPQHF.

This clonotype showed up many times. V usage is TRBV7-3 and J usage is TRBJ1-2; D is possibly TRBD1 (5 bases). The V gene lost 5 bases and the J gene lost 7 bases, with 14 bases spanning the gap. The germline V gene encodes CDR1 SGHTA and CDR2 FQGTGA. The CDR3 spans 13 residues. CDR3 DNA sequence: TGTGCCAGCAGCCCACAAGGCCAGGGTGGCTACACCTTC. The encoded protein is CASSPQGQGGYTF.

The sample holds many counts of this clonotype. This rearrangement joins TRBV20-1 to TRBJ1-4; D gene ambiguous. V was trimmed by 3 bases and J by 3 bases, leaving 11 bases between them. The length of the CDR3 is 14 residues. Germline V lookup: CDR1 DFQATT, CDR2 SNEGSKA (reference sequence). The CDR3 spells CSASVLGPNEKLFF. The CDR3 nucleotides are TGCAGTGCTAGCGTGCTGGGTCCTAATGAAAAACTGTTTTTT.

This clonotype was found many times. V and J are TRBV7-9 and TRBJ1-1; the D gene is possibly TRBD1 (6 bases). CDR3 length: 15 amino acids. The V and J ends lost 5 bases and 1 base respectively, with 14 bases between them. In germline, CDR1 is SEHNR, CDR2 FQNEAQ (reference sequence). The CDR3 is CASSPGGGENTEAFF. DNA of the CDR3: TGTGCCAGCAGCCCTGGGGGGGGCGAGAACACTGAAGCTTTCTTT.

This clonotype occurred many times. The chain joins TRBV9 to TRBJ2-1, with TRBD2 identical over 8 bases. The CDR3 runs 14 residues. V lost 6 bases to trimming and J lost 9 bases; unmatched junction nucleotides: 11. The germline V gene encodes CDR1 SGDLS and CDR2 YYNGEE. The CDR3 here is CASTRAGDPFEQFF. The CDR3 nucleotides are TGTGCCAGCACTCGAGCGGGAGATCCCTTTGAGCAGTTCTTC.

The table lists this clonotype with a few counts. Written as DNA, the CDR3 is TGTGCCTGGAGTGGGGGAGGAAGCACAGATACGCAGTATTTT. Protein product: CAWSGGGSTDTQYF. V is TRBV30 and J is TRBJ2-3; a possible D gene is TRBD2 (6 bases). The CDR3 sequence is 14 residues long. The V gene lost 1 base and the J gene lost 0 bases, with 8 bases spanning the gap. Germline V lookup: CDR1 GTSNPN, CDR2 SVGIG (reference sequence).

This clonotype has only a few counts. The V call is TRBV9, the J call TRBJ2-5; TRBD2 matches at 12 bases. V lost 2 bases, J lost 4 bases, and 6 bases stayed unmatched. The CDR3 has 16 amino acids. In germline, CDR1 is SGDLS, CDR2 YYNGEE. The CDR3 spells CASSVRLAGAGETQYF. The DNA of the CDR3 is TGTGCCAGCAGCGTTCGACTAGCGGGAGCGGGAGAGACCCAGTACTTC.

Many counts were recorded for this clonotype. The rearrangement joins TRBV5-6 to TRBJ2-7; D unclear. The germline V and J ends were trimmed by 3 bases and 7 bases, with 8 bases remaining between them. The CDR3 runs 11 residues. Germline CDR1 and CDR2: SGHDT and YYEEEE. CDR3 sequence reads: CASSSDIEQYF. The CDR3 nucleotides are TGTGCCAGCAGCTCTGATATTGAGCAGTACTTC.

There are many counts of this clonotype. The chain couples TRBV12-3 or TRBV12-4 to TRBJ1-4; D is unclear. The CDR3 consists of 14 residues. Trimming shortened V by 1 base and J by 9 bases, and 12 bases separated the two germline ends. The chain's CDR3 is CASSLGHPGQKLFF. Here the CDR3 DNA reads TGTGCCAGCAGTTTAGGCCACCCCGGGCAAAAACTGTTTTTT.

Regarding this clonotype: Mismatch with germline at one junction end may stem from a read error. The chain recombines TRBV7-2 with TRBJ2-7; possible D gene TRBD1, 5 bases. The CDR3 extends over 13 amino acids. Germline V gene lookup returns CDR1 SGHTA and CDR2 FQGNSA. CDR3 DNA sequence: TGTGTCAGCAGCTTAGACAGTTCCTACGAGCAGTACTTC. This sequence encodes CVSSLDSSYEQYF.

This clonotype showed up many times. The chain recombines TRBV5-1 with TRBJ2-5; the D is unclear. V gave up 0 bases and J gave up 1 base, with 1 base separating them. This CDR3 has 12 amino acids. CDR1 and CDR2 from the germline V gene are SGHRS and YFSETQ. CDR3 loop: CASSLVQETQYF. The CDR3 DNA reads TGCGCCAGCAGCTTGGTCCAAGAGACCCAGTACTTC.

This clonotype was counted ten times or more. The chain couples TRBV12-3 or TRBV12-4 to TRBJ1-4, with a possible D match to TRBD1 (6 bases). V was cut by 3 bases and J by 8 bases, with 13 bases left in between. This CDR3 is 14 amino acids long. The CDR3 DNA reads as TGTGCCAGCAGTTTCAGGCAGGGGTCGGAAAAACTGTTTTTT. Amino acid sequence: CASSFRQGSEKLFF.

This clonotype occurred many times. The rearrangement uses TRBV10-3 and TRBJ2-1, with D possibly TRBD2 on 5 matching bases. The V gene's germline CDR1 is ENHRY and CDR2 SYGVKD. V lost 3 bases and J lost 12, with 9 bases in between. CDR3 size: 11 residues. In DNA form, the CDR3 reads TGTGCCATCAGTGACCGGGAAATGCAGTTCTTC. This sequence encodes CAISDREMQFF.

The rearrangement links TRBV2 to TRBJ1-2; 9 bases are a match to TRBD1. This CDR3 comprises 13 residues. Germline values: CDR1 SNHLY, CDR2 FYNNEI. V lost 8 bases, J lost 7 bases, and 8 bases stayed unmatched. CDR3 in DNA: TGTGCCAGCCGGGACAGGGCTTTTGGTGGCTACACCTTC. It encodes CASRDRAFGGYTF.

This sequence joins TRBV5-1 and TRBJ2-7; D may be TRBD1 (6 bases). This CDR3 has 13 residues. Germline-derived CDR1 and CDR2 are SGHRS and YFSETQ. The V end was cut by 4 bases, the J end by 4 bases, with 12 bases between. CDR3 in DNA: TGCGCCAGCAGCCCCCGGGACATGTACGAGCAGTACTTC. Its protein product is CASSPRDMYEQYF.

This clonotype appeared many times. The chain recombines TRBV12-3 or TRBV12-4 with TRBJ2-1; TRBD1 or TRBD2 may be the D gene (5 bases each). The CDR3 totals 11 residues. Trimming removed 3 bases at V and 9 bases at J, with 6 bases between. As DNA, the CDR3 is TGTGCCAGCAGTTTGGGGGTTGAGCAGTTCTTC. It codes for CASSLGVEQFF.

This clonotype came up many times. This chain uses TRBV2 with TRBJ2-1; TRBD2 matches at 8 bases. Germline CDR1 reads SNHLY; CDR2 reads FYNNEI. The CDR3 is 13 residues long. V dropped 6 bases and J dropped 5; count of bases not matched to a gene: 3. As DNA, the CDR3 is TGTGCCAGCAGACTAGCGGAGGACAATGAGCAGTTCTTC. This sequence encodes CASRLAEDNEQFF.

This clonotype was found many times. The J gene is TRBJ1-2, the V gene TRBV30; TRBD1 agrees at 8 bases. With V trimmed by 5 bases and J by 7 bases, 6 bases remained unmatched. The CDR3 is 12 amino acids. The V gene's germline CDR1 is GTSNPN and CDR2 SVGIG (reference sequence). CDR3 sequence (DNA): TGTGCCTGGGTGACAGGGGTTGGTGGCTACACCTTC. Amino acid sequence: CAWVTGVGGYTF.